The 32 T cell receptor beta chains reported below all come from one sample, sequenced in a study of identical twins. TCRdb reanalysed the 5' RACE reads using MiXCR and keeps one entry per CDR3 protein. The data contain 1.5 million to 2 million distinct CDR3 sequences, around 29% of them singletons. The sequenced material came from cord blood. These TCRs come from a newborn girl in good health.

The chain joins TRBV6-6 to TRBJ2-7, with 10 nucleotides matching TRBD1. V gave up 1 base and J gave up 4 bases; unmatched junction bases: 4. The CDR3 contains 15 residues. Germline-derived CDR1 and CDR2 are MNHNY and SVGAGI (reference sequence). The CDR3 sequence: CASSYFTGQGYEQYF. The CDR3 nucleotides read TGTGCCAGCAGTTACTTCACGGGACAGGGGTACGAGCAGTACTTC.

V and J are TRBV10-3 and TRBJ2-1, with TRBD1 identical over 7 bases. This CDR3 contains 12 residues. J lost 9 bases, V lost 8 bases, and 7 bases had no gene match. Germline V gives CDR1 ENHRY, CDR2 SYGVKD. CDR3 bases: TGTGCCATCCGTCAGGGGGTCAGTGAGCAGTTCTTC. Its protein is CAIRQGVSEQFF.

This clonotype occurred a few times. The genes are TRBV25-1 and TRBJ1-1; 7 bases fit TRBD1. The CDR3 has 16 residues. The V and J ends lost 4 bases and 4 bases, in that order; junction bases with no gene match: 12. Looked up from germline, CDR1 is MGHDK and CDR2 is SYGVNS. For the CDR3, the DNA is TGTGCCAGCAGTGTAGGGGGCCCCAAGGGGATCACTGAAGCTTTCTTT. The encoded protein is CASSVGGPKGITEAFF.

This clonotype was counted a few times. V usage is TRBV12-3 or TRBV12-4 and J usage is TRBJ2-3, with D unresolved. The V end lost 7 bases, the J end lost 5 bases, and 7 bases lay between the germline ends. This CDR3 has 11 residues. The CDR3 coding sequence is TGTGCCAGCACCGCTGGAGATACGCAGTATTTT. The encoded protein is CASTAGDTQYF.

In regard to this clonotype: This sequence may be a read error, since a much larger clone differs from it by one base. The chain links TRBV3-1 to TRBJ2-4; D not certain. Near its end, the DNA agrees better with TRBJ2-7, so the J call may be wrong. Germline CDR1 reads LGHDT; CDR2 reads YNNKEL (reference sequence). CDR3 length: 12 amino acids. The CDR3 loop is CAGSYGIYEQYF. The CDR3 nucleotides are TGTGCCGGCTCTTACGGTATCTACGAGCAGTACTTC.

A few counts support this clonotype. The CDR3: CASSFGRTVTDTQYF. As DNA, the CDR3 is TGTGCCAGCAGTTTCGGTCGTACCGTTACAGATACGCAGTATTTT. The rearrangement links TRBV12-3 or TRBV12-4 to TRBJ2-3; D is unresolved. This CDR3 is 15 amino acids long. V lost 3 bases and J lost 3, with 13 bases in between.

At least ten counts were recorded for this clonotype. V usage is TRBV5-1 and J usage is TRBJ2-3; 7 bases fit TRBD2. The CDR3 has 16 amino acids. The ends lost 0 bases at V and 4 bases at J; junction bases unmatched: 8. The germline gives CDR1 SGHRS, CDR2 YFSETQ. CDR3 DNA sequence: TGCGCCAGCAGCTTGGCCCTAGCGGACGGGGCAGATACGCAGTATTTT. Translated: CASSLALADGADTQYF. Drawing the rest from reference TRBV5-1 and TRBJ2-3, the complete variable domain is KAGVTQTPRYLIKTRGQQVTLSCSPISGHRSVSWYQQTPGQGLQFLFEYFSETQRNKGNFPGRFSGRQFSNSRSEMNVSTLELGDSALYLCASSLALADGADTQYFGPGTRLTVL.

The rearrangement joins TRBV7-9 to TRBJ2-1; 7 bases map to TRBD1. This CDR3 comprises 16 residues. With 5 bases clipped from V and 3 bases from J, the junction kept 10 bases outside the gene matches. Per the germline V gene, CDR1 is SEHNR and CDR2 is FQNEAQ (reference sequence). CDR3 region: CASSKNRGGGYNEQFF. The DNA for the CDR3 is TGTGCCAGCAGCAAAAACAGGGGTGGAGGCTACAATGAGCAGTTCTTC.

The chain links TRBV20-1 to TRBJ2-7; D ambiguous. Germline V gene sequence: CDR1 DFQATT, CDR2 SNEGSKA (reference sequence). The CDR3 extends over 14 amino acids. The V end was cut by 6 bases, the J end by 5 bases, with 20 bases between. Here the CDR3 reads CSAEATFVRDEQYF. CDR3 bases: TGCAGTGCCGAGGCGACCTTTGTCCGGGACGAGCAGTACTTC.

The CDR3 reads CASSLLGGALWYEQFF. The CDR3 nucleotides are TGTGCCAGCAGCTTGCTCGGCGGGGCCCTTTGGTATGAGCAGTTCTTC. The rearrangement links TRBV7-9 to TRBJ2-1, with TRBD2 as a possible D gene (6 bases). The CDR3 covers 16 residues. CDR1 SEHNR and CDR2 FQNEAQ come from the germline V gene (reference sequence). V was clipped by 3 bases and J by 8 bases, with 20 bases between them.

The V and J genes are TRBV9 and TRBJ2-3; the match to TRBD2 covers 12 bases. Germline-derived CDR1 and CDR2 are SGDLS and YYNGEE. V lost 0 bases, J lost 4 bases, and 9 bases stayed unmatched. This CDR3 has 18 amino acids. The CDR3 loop is CASSVGTSGRLSADTQYF. The CDR3 nucleotides are TGTGCCAGCAGCGTAGGCACTAGCGGGAGGCTCAGCGCAGATACGCAGTATTTT.

This clonotype showed up just a few times. The chain carries TRBV27 and TRBJ1-6; 7 bases agree with TRBD1. The CDR3 is 16 residues long. Trimming cost V 6 bases and J 0 bases; bases outside gene matches: 5. Looked up from germline, CDR1 is MNHEY and CDR2 is SMNVEV (reference sequence). The CDR3 DNA follows: TGTGCCAGCAGGCAACAGGGGAGCTCCTATAATTCACCCCTCCACTTT. This codes for CASRQQGSSYNSPLHF.

This clonotype was observed a handful of times. The chain uses TRBV5-1 and TRBJ1-1, with D unclear. CDR1 and CDR2 (germline): SGHRS, YFSETQ. V was shortened by 4 bases and J by 0 bases, with 13 bases between the two germline ends. This CDR3 has 15 residues. The CDR3 DNA sequence: TGCGCCAGCAGCCCGACACAGAATGTGAACACTGAAGCTTTCTTT. This gives the protein CASSPTQNVNTEAFF.

The genes are TRBV28 and TRBJ1-2; no clear D gene. V lost 5 bases and J 5 bases, leaving 15 bases between the germline ends. The CDR3 runs 14 residues. CDR1 and CDR2 from the germline V gene are MDHEN and SYDVKM. The CDR3 loop reads CASSVRPSLYGYTF. The CDR3 nucleotides are TGTGCCAGCAGTGTTAGACCTTCTCTTTATGGCTACACCTTC.

The J gene is TRBJ2-7, the V gene TRBV18, with D unresolved. The germline CDR1 and CDR2 sequences are KGHSH and LQKENI. The CDR3 length is 14 residues. V dropped 5 bases and J dropped 2 bases, with 13 bases sitting between them. The CDR3 DNA follows: TGTGCCAGCTCATCCGTGAAAGCGACCTACGAGCAGTACTTC. It encodes CASSSVKATYEQYF.

The chain is built from TRBV10-3 and TRBJ2-7; 9 bases agree with TRBD2. Germline assignment: CDR1 ENHRY and CDR2 SYGVKD. Unmatched junction bases numbered 15, after V lost 2 bases and J lost 7 bases. CDR3 length: 17 residues. Here the CDR3 reads CAISEPTGTSPPNEQYF. Here the CDR3 DNA reads TGTGCCATCAGTGAGCCAACCGGGACTAGCCCCCCTAATGAGCAGTACTTC.

This clonotype was picked up many times. One end of the junction is discordant with germline, which a read error may explain. The chain is built from TRBV7-9 and TRBJ2-3; TRBD2 aligns across 8 bases. CDR1 and CDR2 from the germline V gene are SEHNR and FQNEAQ (reference sequence). This CDR3 region has 16 residues. CDR3 sequence: CASSLARGGSTDTQYF. As DNA, the CDR3 is TGTGCCAGCAGTTTAGCGCGCGGGGGGTCCACAGATACGCAGTATTTT.

The CDR3, as DNA: TGCAGCGTTGAATATCCGGGCTTGAACACTGAAGCTTTCTTT. Protein: CSVEYPGLNTEAFF. This chain connects TRBV29-1 to TRBJ1-1, with D uncertain. Germline CDR1 is SQVTM and CDR2 is ANQGSEA. V lost 2 bases to trimming and J lost 0 bases, with 10 bases between them. This CDR3 spans 14 amino acids.

The sample holds a few counts of this clonotype. The chain has TRBV6-1 and TRBJ1-2; 8 positions match TRBD1. The germline V gene has CDR1 MNHNS and CDR2 SASEGT. Trimming cost V 10 bases and J 5 bases; bases outside gene matches: 15. The CDR3 extends over 15 amino acids. The CDR3 bases are TGTGCCACCCGATGGGTCCAGGGGGCCCCATATGGCTACACCTTC. Amino acid sequence: CATRWVQGAPYGYTF.

The J gene is TRBJ2-5, the V gene TRBV10-3; TRBD2 matches 9 bases. From germline, CDR1 is ENHRY and CDR2 SYGVKD. V was clipped by 5 bases and J by 4 bases; unmatched bases: 8. The CDR3 length is 15 residues. This chain's CDR3 is CAISKFPTSGETQYF. Here the CDR3 DNA reads TGTGCCATCAGTAAATTCCCGACTAGCGGAGAGACCCAGTACTTC.

The rearrangement uses TRBV7-9 and TRBJ2-1; the D gene is possibly TRBD2 (6 bases). The germline V gene encodes CDR1 SEHNR and CDR2 FQNEAQ (reference sequence). Trimming shortened V by 5 bases and J by 2 bases, and 16 bases separated the two germline ends. This CDR3 is built from 16 residues. CDR3 sequence (DNA): TGTGCCAGCAGCGGAGGGCGAGCAGCCACCTACAATGAGCAGTTCTTC. Translating gives CASSGGRAATYNEQFF.

CDR3 nucleotide sequence: TGTGCCAGCAGTTGGTTCGGGGGCCGAGCAGATACGCAGTATTTT. Translation gives CASSWFGGRADTQYF. This rearrangement joins TRBV12-3 or TRBV12-4 to TRBJ2-3, with D perhaps given as TRBD1 or TRBD2 (6 bases each). The CDR3 covers 15 residues. V lost 4 bases and J 4 bases, leaving 15 bases between the germline ends.

This clonotype was counted only a few times. This chain uses TRBV6-1 with TRBJ2-1; the match to TRBD2 covers 16 bases. The CDR3 consists of 16 residues. With V trimmed by 8 bases and J by 3 bases, 4 bases remained unmatched. Germline V lookup: CDR1 MNHNS, CDR2 SASEGT. The CDR3 here is CASGGLAGGIYNEQFF. CDR3 bases: TGTGCCAGCGGGGGACTAGCGGGGGGGATCTACAATGAGCAGTTCTTC.

This clonotype was seen more than once but under ten times. The V and J genes are TRBV27 and TRBJ2-4; 7 bases agree with TRBD1. The DNA end is a closer match to TRBJ2-7, so the J assignment may be wrong. This CDR3 region has 14 residues. From germline, CDR1 is MNHEY and CDR2 SMNVEV (reference sequence). CDR3 bases: TGTGCCAGCAACTCCGGGACAGATATCCACGAGCAGTACTTC. This encodes CASNSGTDIHEQYF.

The chain joins TRBV25-1 to TRBJ2-7, with 9 bases aligning to TRBD2. Per the germline V gene, CDR1 is MGHDK and CDR2 is SYGVNS. The junction had 13 bases not matched to a gene; V was cut back by 6 bases and J by 7 bases. This CDR3 spans 15 amino acids. CDR3 in amino acids: CASSVAGEGLDEQYF. The DNA of the CDR3 is TGTGCCAGCAGCGTAGCGGGAGAGGGCCTCGATGAGCAGTACTTC.

This clonotype showed up just a few times. The gene calls are TRBV15 and TRBJ2-1, with TRBD2 as a possible D gene (5 bases). The CDR3 runs to 14 residues. Germline assignment: CDR1 LNHNV and CDR2 YYDKDF (reference sequence). Trimming took off 3 bases at V and 5 bases at J, with 11 bases between the two ends. The CDR3 reads CATSRYSGNNEQFF. The CDR3 DNA reads TGTGCCACCAGCAGGTATTCGGGGAACAATGAGCAGTTCTTC.

This clonotype was detected a few times. J is TRBJ2-1 and V is TRBV3-1, with D possibly TRBD2 on 5 matching bases. V dropped 7 bases and J dropped 6 bases, with 22 bases sitting between them. The CDR3 is made up of 16 amino acids. Per the germline V gene, CDR1 is LGHDT and CDR2 is YNNKEL (reference sequence). In DNA, the CDR3 is TGTGCCAGCACCAGAGCCATAGATACTAGTGTCAATGAGCAGTTCTTC. Translating gives CASTRAIDTSVNEQFF.

This chain connects TRBV7-2 to TRBJ2-3; D gene unclear. The CDR3 is 14 residues long. Trimming cost V 4 bases and J 0 bases, with 8 bases left between them. Germline values: CDR1 SGHTA, CDR2 FQGNSA. The CDR3 sequence: CASSSFSSTDTQYF. CDR3 sequence (DNA): TGTGCCAGCAGCTCATTCTCTAGCACAGATACGCAGTATTTT.

Only a few counts were recorded for this clonotype. This rearrangement joins TRBV28 to TRBJ2-7; TRBD2 might be the D (5 bases). V shed 6 bases and J shed 4 bases, with 16 bases lying between them. Germline loops: CDR1 MDHEN, CDR2 SYDVKM. This CDR3 has 14 amino acids. Here the CDR3 DNA reads TGTGCCAGCAGCCTCCTATACACTAGATACGAGCAGTACTTC. Translation gives CASSLLYTRYEQYF.

This clonotype was detected a few times. The chain combines TRBV10-3 with TRBJ2-1; TRBD1 matches 11 bases. The V gene end was trimmed by 2 bases and the J gene end by 7 bases; junction bases not matched to a gene: 10. Germline CDR1 and CDR2: ENHRY and SYGVKD. The CDR3 sequence is 17 residues long. The CDR3 protein is CAISEPLPGQGGNEQFF. DNA for the CDR3: TGTGCCATCAGTGAGCCATTACCGGGACAGGGGGGGAATGAGCAGTTCTTC.

V usage is TRBV6-5 and J usage is TRBJ2-7; 9 positions match TRBD2. The trim removed 6 bases at V and 6 bases at J, leaving 6 bases unmatched. The CDR3 loop spans 13 amino acids. Germline V gene lookup returns CDR1 MNHEY and CDR2 SVGAGI. This CDR3 is CASRRLAGSEQYF. CDR3 in DNA: TGTGCCAGCAGGAGGCTAGCGGGAAGCGAGCAGTACTTC.

At least ten counts were recorded for this clonotype. V gene TRBV27 combines with J gene TRBJ2-7, with D unresolved. Germline V gene lookup returns CDR1 MNHEY and CDR2 SMNVEV (reference sequence). V gave up 6 bases and J gave up 3 bases, with 12 bases separating them. This CDR3 is built from 13 residues. This chain's CDR3 is CASSSLAIYEQYF. CDR3 sequence (DNA): TGTGCCAGCAGCTCTCTCGCAATCTACGAGCAGTACTTC.